Following are 3 T cell receptor beta chains from one sample sequenced in a study of blood T cell repertoires in COVID-19 (dated by TCRdb to about 2020). The library was generated by the immunoSEQ multiplex PCR assay. Sourced from immuneACCESS, this table was stored by TCRdb with only in-frame sequences that have V and J called. A share of the clones is absent; for the studies checked, an unresolved V gene accounts for under half, and the remainder has no known explanation. This sample is represented by 85,000 to 95,000 clones; approximately 92% of them were singletons. Together, the top ten hold about 5.2% of the sample. Sample: peripheral blood. The receptors stem from a woman older than 75 with active COVID-19.

This rearrangement joins TRBV24-1 to TRBJ1-6, with TRBD1 matching over 8 bases. Germline values: CDR1 KGHDR, CDR2 SFDVKD. The CDR3 spans 16 residues. V gave up 6 bases and J gave up 0 bases; unmatched junction bases: 3. The CDR3 loop reads CATSIQGASYNSPLHF. CDR3 in DNA: TGTGCCACCAGTATCCAGGGGGCCTCCTATAATTCACCCCTCCACTTT.

This clone was detected only a few times. The chain combines TRBV19 with TRBJ2-1, with TRBD2 as a possible D gene (6 bases). The CDR3 extends over 15 amino acids. V was clipped by 6 bases and J by 8 bases, with 20 bases between them. CDR1 is LNHDA, CDR2 SQIVND, per germline (reference sequence). The CDR3 DNA sequence: TGTGCCAGTAGGGAAGCTGGGGGGTCGACGGATGAGCAGTTCTTC. Its protein is CASREAGGSTDEQFF.

V and J are TRBV3-1 (or the pseudogene TRBV3-2) and TRBJ2-2; D is undetermined. This CDR3 is 12 amino acids long. Looked up from germline, CDR1 is LGHDT and CDR2 is YNNKEL (reference sequence). V lost 4 bases to trimming and J lost 6 bases, with 6 bases between them. The CDR3 DNA sequence: TGTGCCAGCAGCCCTGCGTCCGGGGAGCTGTTTTTT. This translates into CASSPASGELFF.